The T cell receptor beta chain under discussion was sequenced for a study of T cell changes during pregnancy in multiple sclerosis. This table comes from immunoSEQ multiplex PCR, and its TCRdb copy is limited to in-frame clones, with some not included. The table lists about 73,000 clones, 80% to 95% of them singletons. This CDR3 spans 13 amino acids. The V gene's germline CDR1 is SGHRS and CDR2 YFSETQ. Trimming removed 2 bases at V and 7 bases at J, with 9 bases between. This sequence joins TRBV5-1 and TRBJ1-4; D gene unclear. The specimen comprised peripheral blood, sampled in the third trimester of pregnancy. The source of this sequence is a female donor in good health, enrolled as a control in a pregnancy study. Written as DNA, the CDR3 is TGCGCCAGCAGCTTATGGGCGTCTGAAAAACTGTTTTTT. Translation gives CASSLWASEKLFF.